This T cell receptor beta chain was found in a study of regulatory dendritic cells for organ transplantation. Study in general: Regulatory dendritic cells were monocyte-derived, receiving vitamin D3 on days 0 and 4 and IL-10 on day 4.

This clone was recorded only once. Its antigen remains unknown. Clones were read by immunoSEQ multiplex PCR, and TCRdb kept only the in-frame ones, dropping some. The sample consists of roughly 12,000 clones, 74% of them appearing once. Germline CDR1 SGHRS, CDR2 YFSETQ. This CDR3 region has 15 residues. Between the trimmed V and J ends, which lost 0 bases and 8 bases, there was a span of 17 bases. Sorted subsets were CFSE-labeled and cultured roughly 5 days with allogeneic dendritic cells. Sequenced input: naive CD4+ T cells from blood cultured with regulatory dendritic cells. Stated subset: CD45RA+ naive T cells. This chain connects TRBV5-1 to TRBJ1-2, with D uncertain. The TCR comes from a human donor in good health. CDR3 sequence reads: CASSLDETPTRGYTF. The CDR3 coding sequence is TGCGCCAGCAGCTTGGACGAGACTCCTACTCGCGGCTACACCTTC. Looking up the rest from reference TRBV5-1 and TRBJ1-2 gives the full variable domain: KAGVTQTPRYLIKTRGQQVTLSCSPISGHRSVSWYQQTPGQGLQFLFEYFSETQRNKGNFPGRFSGRQFSNSRSEMNVSTLELGDSALYLCASSLDETPTRGYTFGSGTRLTVV.